This T cell receptor (beta chain) is drawn from a study of monozygotic twins with inflammatory bowel disease. Germline V gene sequence: CDR1 MNHEY, CDR2 SMNVEV (reference sequence). This CDR3 contains 14 residues. TCRdb derives one entry per CDR3 protein from the 5' RACE reads, leaving out DNA. This sample contains 400,000 or so distinct CDR3 sequences. The sequenced sample consisted of blood. V usage is TRBV27 and J usage is TRBJ2-3. The clonotype was recovered from a human donor with ulcerative colitis or Crohn's disease, or a healthy co-twin of an affected twin (not recorded which). The CDR3 reads CASSSLTSLDTQYF.